Listed here is a single T cell receptor (beta chain). The sample belongs to a study of T cell changes during pregnancy in multiple sclerosis. Trimming cost V 5 bases and J 0 bases; bases outside gene matches: 14. Per germline, CDR1 LGHNT and CDR2 FRNRAP. The CDR3 has 19 amino acids. Sequencing was performed with immunoSEQ multiplex PCR; in TCRdb, only in-frame clones are kept and a portion is missing. Of 30,000 to 40,000 clones listed, approximately 91% are singletons. This sample comprised CD4+ T cells from peripheral blood mononuclear cells, obtained in the third trimester of pregnancy. The sequence was collected from a female donor in good health, enrolled as a control in a pregnancy study. The chain links TRBV12-5 to TRBJ2-1; TRBD1 agrees at 9 bases. The CDR3, as DNA: TGTGCTAGTGGTCCAAGGGGAGGGGACAGGGATAGCTCCTACAATGAGCAGTTCTTC. Encoded protein: CASGPRGGDRDSSYNEQFF. Combining the CDR3 with reference TRBV12-5 and TRBJ2-1 gives the whole variable domain DARVTQTPRHKVTEMGQEVTMRCQPILGHNTVFWYRQTMMQGLELLAYFRNRAPLDDSGMPKDRFSAEMPDATLATLKIQPSEPRDSAVYFCASGPRGGDRDSSYNEQFFGPGTRLTVL.